This T cell receptor (beta chain) appears in the sequencing data of a study of beta chain features in type 1 diabetes. Overall study results and limits: There was a moderate but significant shortening of TCRB CDR3s in all four CD4+ subsets of Type 1 diabetes patients.

V trimming: 4 bases; J trimming: 6 bases; junction bases outside the gene matches: 11. Germline CDR1 and CDR2: MNHNS and SASEGT. The CDR3 runs 16 residues. As for this clone: Its antigen remains unknown.

Expressed TCRB transcripts were sequenced because the isolated RNA had all been reverse transcribed beforehand. The protocol was immunoSEQ multiplex PCR, while the TCRdb copy is restricted to in-frame clones and leaves out a portion. The data show about 59,000 clones, approximately 62% seen once. Sequenced input: Tregs from blood. This clonotype originated in a woman under 30 in good health. The chain joins TRBV6-1 to TRBJ2-5, with 10 bases identical to TRBD1. As DNA, the CDR3 is TGTGCCAGCAGTGCTTCAACTGGACAGGGGGGGAAGACCCAGTACTTC. Its protein is CASSASTGQGGKTQYF.